This T cell receptor beta chain originates from a study of breast tumors, draining lymph nodes, adjacent tissues. Study-wide results and limits: Compared with lymph nodes, tumors were less diverse; compared with nontumor tissue, more. Compared with basal-like, luminal-like tumors shared significantly more repertoire with nontumor tissue. Data fit most tumor T cells coming from lymph node, expanding in tumor.

V was pared by 4 bases and J by 5 bases, with 15 bases between. CDR1 and CDR2 (germline): LGHDT, YNNKEL (reference sequence). The CDR3 is 15 amino acids. TCRdb analysed the multiplex PCR reads with MiXCR anew, one entry per CDR3 protein. Among approximately 130,000 distinct CDR3 sequences listed, 21% were seen once. Axillary draining lymph nodes of breast cancer patients supplied the node samples. On this clonotype: The target antigen is unknown.

The rearrangement joins TRBV3-1 to TRBJ2-1; no reliable D call. The receptor's source is a female donor with breast cancer. Some clones in this sample may be carry-over from other donors' samples. The sample comprised axillary lymph node tissue. The CDR3 reads CASSLLSGWDNEQFF. CDR3 coding DNA: TGTGCCAGCAGCCTTCTCTCCGGGTGGGACAATGAGCAGTTCTTC.